The clone carrying this TCR beta chain occurred a few times. Its antigen is currently unknown. One end of the junction is discordant with germline, which a read error may explain. This entry is derived from a study of CD8 T cells in ankylosing spondylitis. The CDR3 has 14 residues. The germline CDR1 and CDR2 sequences are SGHRS and YFSETQ. Study outcomes and limitations: Those disease-linked clones were CD8+; they were also relatively rare in peripheral blood. In ankylosing spondylitis blood, a motif of about eight highly homologous TCR beta variants appeared characteristic.

Each TCR beta library was made by quantitative 5'-RACE that incorporated molecular barcodes. TCRdb used MiXCR to reprocess the 5' RACE reads, holding one entry per CDR3 protein. The data hold 200,000 to 250,000 distinct CDR3 sequences, with 32% observed a single time. J is TRBJ2-7 and V is TRBV5-1; 9 positions match TRBD2. What was sequenced was blood, either unsorted or a sorted T cell fraction (not recorded which). The sequence was obtained from a male donor with ankylosing spondylitis or in good health (not recorded which). CDR3 DNA: TGCGCCAGCAGCTCCGGGACTAGCTCCGACGAGCAGTACTTC. Its protein is CASSSGTSSDEQYF.